This T cell receptor beta chain was recorded in a study of prognosis after radiotherapy for stage I lung cancer. The overall study: Patients with stage I non-small cell lung cancer joined the study from early 2018 through January 2019. Some 12 patients had adenocarcinoma tumors, while squamous cell carcinoma tumors were found in more than 5. Study observations and caveats: Among expanded TCR clones, tumor specificity was not determined.

Germline-derived CDR1 and CDR2 are MGHRA and YSYEKL. J was trimmed by 5 bases and V by 0 bases; bases with no gene match: 7. CDR3 length equals 16 residues. This clonotype appeared many times. Antigen specificity is unknown. Researchers used two-round multiplex PCR to amplify TCR beta CDR3 starting from genomic DNA. TRBV and TRBJ genes each had their own specific primers in first-round PCR. Universal primers were used in the second PCR round. TCRdb re-analysed the multiplex PCR reads in MiXCR, keeping a single row per CDR3 protein. The sample yields about 18,000 distinct CDR3 sequences, roughly 30% seen once.

Sample: PBMCs, taken before or after stereotactic body radiation therapy (not recorded which). The receptor was isolated from a donor aged 50 or older with non-small cell lung cancer. The V and J genes are TRBV4-1 and TRBJ2-5, with TRBD2 matching 9 bases. The CDR3 sequence: CASSQDGGLARETQYF. In DNA, the CDR3 is TGCGCCAGCAGCCAAGACGGGGGACTAGCAAGGGAGACCCAGTACTTC.